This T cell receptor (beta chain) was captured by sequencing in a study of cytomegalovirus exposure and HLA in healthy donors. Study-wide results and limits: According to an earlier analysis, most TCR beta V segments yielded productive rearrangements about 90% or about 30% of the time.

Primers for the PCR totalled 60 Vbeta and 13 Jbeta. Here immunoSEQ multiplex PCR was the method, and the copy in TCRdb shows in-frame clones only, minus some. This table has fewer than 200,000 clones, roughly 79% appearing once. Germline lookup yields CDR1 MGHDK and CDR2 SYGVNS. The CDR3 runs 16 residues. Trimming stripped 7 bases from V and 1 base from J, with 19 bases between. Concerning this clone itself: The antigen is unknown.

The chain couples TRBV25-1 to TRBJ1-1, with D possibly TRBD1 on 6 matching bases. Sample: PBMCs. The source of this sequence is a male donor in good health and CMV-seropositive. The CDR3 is CASIEPLQGWNTEAFF. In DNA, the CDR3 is TGTGCCAGCATCGAACCACTACAGGGTTGGAACACTGAAGCTTTCTTT.